In its sample, the clone carrying this TCR beta chain was seen many times. The antigen remains undetermined. This specimen belongs to a study of identical twins. The CDR3 length is 14 residues. Germline CDR1 is ENHRY and CDR2 is SYGVKD. V shed 6 bases and J shed 4 bases, with 14 bases lying between them. Study conclusions and caveats: The same donors were not followed; conclusions instead depended on cross-sectional statistical analysis. Analyses of zero insertions could, in part, be confounded by invariant MAIT and iNKT cells.

Unique molecular identifiers were in the cDNA, with template-switch universal primer binding. MiXCR, run by TCRdb on the 5' RACE reads, gives a single entry per CDR3 protein. Of fewer than 550,000 distinct CDR3 sequences in the sample, 12% to 15% were seen once. This sample also belongs to another study, concerning yellow fever vaccine responses in identical twins. That paper states: It has been reported that, in twins, the vaccine T cell response seemed partly convergent and partly personalized.

The chain carries TRBV10-3 and TRBJ2-3; D may correspond to TRBD1 or TRBD2 (5 bases each). This clonotype was sampled from a young woman in good health. Sequencing was done on a sample of CD4+ T cells sorted from blood. The CDR3 here is CAIRTGPNPDTQYF. In DNA, the CDR3 is TGTGCCATCAGGACGGGGCCTAACCCAGATACGCAGTATTTT.